This passage covers 25 T cell receptor beta chains from one sample sequenced in a study of shared clonotypes between healthy human individuals. TCRdb's table, derived via immunoSEQ multiplex PCR, lists solely in-frame clones and lacks some. Of 1.4 million to 1.5 million clones listed, roughly 97% are singletons. Sequenced sample: naive CD4+ T cells sorted from blood. Specified subset: CD45RA+ positively selected. These receptors came from a man aged 25 to 40 in good health.

The V gene is TRBV14, the J gene TRBJ2-3, with 7 bases fitting TRBD2. Germline CDR1 and CDR2: SGHDN and FVKESK. Losses at the gene ends were 2 bases for V and 0 bases for J; bases not matched to a gene: 8. This CDR3 is 17 amino acids long. CDR3 region: CASSQSRLAASTDTQYF. The CDR3 DNA sequence: TGTGCCAGCAGCCAATCTCGACTAGCAGCTAGCACAGATACGCAGTATTTT.

V gene TRBV11-2 combines with J gene TRBJ2-7; 11 bases are a match to TRBD1. The J segment lost 7 bases and the V segment lost 5 bases, leaving 7 bases of the junction unmatched. CDR1 SGHAT and CDR2 FQNNGV come from the germline V gene. This CDR3 contains 14 residues. This CDR3 reads CASSLKDRGQEQYF. In DNA form, the CDR3 reads TGTGCCAGCAGCCTCAAGGACAGGGGGCAAGAGCAGTACTTC.

This rearrangement joins TRBV29-1 to TRBJ2-7, with 9 bases that match TRBD1. From germline, CDR1 is SQVTM and CDR2 ANQGSEA. CDR3 size: 12 residues. Trimming removed 4 bases from V and 6 bases from J; junction bases left unmatched: 4. CDR3 protein: CSVGDRDGEQYF. In DNA form, the CDR3 reads TGCAGCGTTGGGGACAGGGATGGCGAGCAGTACTTC.

This chain uses TRBV29-1 with TRBJ2-3; D assignment may be TRBD1 or TRBD2 (5 bases each). Germline V lookup: CDR1 SQVTM, CDR2 ANQGSEA. The CDR3 has 14 amino acids. Trimming pared 7 bases from V and 2 bases from J, leaving 16 bases between. CDR3 residues: CSGRRQPYTDTQYF. DNA of the CDR3: TGCAGCGGGAGGCGACAGCCATACACAGATACGCAGTATTTT.

The chain recombines TRBV7-6 with TRBJ2-7; D may be TRBD2 (5 bases). Germline V gives CDR1 SGHVS, CDR2 FNYEAQ. Between the trimmed V and J ends, which lost 1 base and 0 bases, there was a span of 19 bases. The CDR3 length is 18 residues. CDR3 bases: TGTGCCAGCAGCTTAGGGGGTGGACTGGGATCGAGCTCCTACGAGCAGTACTTC. This gives the protein CASSLGGGLGSSSYEQYF. Full variable domain (outside the CDR3, taken from reference TRBV7-6 and TRBJ2-7): GAGVSQSPRYKVTKRGQDVALRCDPISGHVSLYWYRQALGQGPEFLTYFNYEAQQDKSGLPNDRFSAERPEGSISTLTIQRTEQRDSAMYRCASSLGGGLGSSSYEQYFGPGTRLTVT.

V usage is TRBV30 and J usage is TRBJ2-2; D gene unclear. V was pared by 5 bases and J by 2 bases, with 6 bases between. The CDR3 contains 12 residues. The germline V gene encodes CDR1 GTSNPN and CDR2 SVGIG (reference sequence). The CDR3 reads CAWGENTGELFF. The CDR3 nucleotides read TGTGCCTGGGGTGAAAACACCGGGGAGCTGTTTTTT. The entire variable domain, with the rest obtained from reference TRBV30 and TRBJ2-2, is as follows: SQTIHQWPATLVQPVGSPLSLECTVEGTSNPNLYWYRQAAGRGLQLLFYSVGIGQISSEVPQNLSASRPQDRQFILSSKKLLLSDSGFYLCAWGENTGELFFGEGSRLTVL.

The chain recombines TRBV5-1 with TRBJ2-7; the match to TRBD2 covers 14 bases. V was clipped by 3 bases and J by 5 bases; unmatched bases: 7. Germline V gene data show CDR1 as SGHRS and CDR2 as YFSETQ. This CDR3 has 16 residues. CDR3 amino acids: CASSWEGLAGVDEQYF. DNA for the CDR3: TGCGCCAGCAGCTGGGAGGGACTAGCGGGAGTGGACGAGCAGTACTTC.

The rearrangement links TRBV5-5 to TRBJ2-7; D possibly matches TRBD1 or TRBD2 (5 bases each). Germline V gives CDR1 SGHKS, CDR2 YYEKEE (reference sequence). The ends were cut back, 3 bases at V and 3 bases at J, with 16 bases in the middle. This CDR3 comprises 15 residues. The CDR3 region has the DNA TGTGCCAGCAGCTCACAAAAAACTGGGGGCTACGAGCAGTACTTC. Encoded protein: CASSSQKTGGYEQYF.

The chain is built from TRBV9 and TRBJ2-3; D call uncertain. Germline lookup yields CDR1 SGDLS and CDR2 YYNGEE. This CDR3 has 15 amino acids. V was trimmed by 0 bases and J by 0 bases, leaving 8 bases between them. The CDR3 loop reads CASSVVATSTDTQYF. In DNA, the CDR3 is TGTGCCAGCAGCGTAGTCGCCACTAGCACAGATACGCAGTATTTT. Drawing the rest from reference TRBV9 and TRBJ2-3, the complete variable domain is DSGVTQTPKHLITATGQRVTLRCSPRSGDLSVYWYQQSLDQGLQFLIQYYNGEERAKGNILERFSAQQFPDLHSELNLSSLELGDSALYFCASSVVATSTDTQYFGPGTRLTVL.

V usage is TRBV5-8 and J usage is TRBJ1-2; perhaps TRBD1 as D (5 bases). Per the germline V gene, CDR1 is SGHTS and CDR2 is YDEGEE. The CDR3 runs to 15 residues. Trimming removed 0 bases from V and 4 bases from J, with 13 bases in between. The CDR3 DNA reads as TGTGCCAGCAGCTTGGCGCTAGGGACCCTCTATGGCTACACCTTC. As protein: CASSLALGTLYGYTF.

The chain is built from TRBV7-2 and TRBJ2-2; a possible D gene is TRBD2 (6 bases). The V and J ends lost 0 bases and 6 bases respectively, with 14 bases between them. Germline CDR1 SGHTA, CDR2 FQGNSA. The CDR3 extends over 16 amino acids. CDR3 nucleotides: TGTGCCAGCAGCTTAGCCGGGACTGCAACCGCCGGGGAGCTGTTTTTT. It translates to CASSLAGTATAGELFF. Based on the CDR3 plus reference TRBV7-2 and TRBJ2-2, the full variable domain is GAGVSQSPSNKVTEKGKDVELRCDPISGHTALYWYRQSLGQGLEFLIYFQGNSAPDKSGLPSDRFSAERTGGSVSTLTIQRTQQEDSAVYLCASSLAGTATAGELFFGEGSRLTVL.

This chain links TRBV25-1 with TRBJ2-1; D call uncertain. CDR3 length: 16 amino acids. Trimming pared 7 bases from V and 3 bases from J, leaving 19 bases between. Germline lookup yields CDR1 MGHDK and CDR2 SYGVNS. CDR3 protein: CASNDGRVWNYNEQFF. The CDR3 nucleotides are TGTGCCAGCAATGACGGCCGGGTCTGGAACTACAATGAGCAGTTCTTC. The complete variable domain, with remaining parts taken from reference TRBV25-1 and TRBJ2-1, reads EADIYQTPRYLVIGTGKKITLECSQTMGHDKMYWYQQDPGMELHLIHYSYGVNSTEKGDLSSESTVSRIRTEHFPLTLESARPSHTSQYLCASNDGRVWNYNEQFFGPGTRLTVL.

As concerns this clone: The sample carries other DNA sequences with the same CDR3. The J gene is TRBJ2-7, the V gene TRBV6-1; 8 nucleotides match TRBD1. The V segment lost 4 bases and the J segment 0 bases; nucleotides outside the gene matches: 2. The CDR3 is 14 residues long. The germline CDR1 and CDR2 sequences are MNHNS and SASEGT. The CDR3 bases are TGTGCCAGCAGTGTTGGACAGGGCTCCTACGAGCAGTACTTC. Translating it yields CASSVGQGSYEQYF.

V usage is TRBV19 and J usage is TRBJ1-1; the D is unclear. The CDR3 spans 14 residues. Trimming removed 6 bases from V and 0 bases from J, with 11 bases in between. Germline values: CDR1 LNHDA, CDR2 SQIVND (reference sequence). In DNA form, the CDR3 reads TGTGCCAGTAGCCTATTAATCATGAACACTGAAGCTTTCTTT. Protein: CASSLLIMNTEAFF.

The sample holds one count of this clone. V gene TRBV2 combines with J gene TRBJ2-7; D is undetermined. Germline CDR1 and CDR2: SNHLY and FYNNEI. Trimming shortened V by 8 bases and J by 6 bases, and 11 bases separated the two germline ends. This CDR3 region has 11 residues. The CDR3 region has the DNA TGTGCCAGCGGAGCGAGTCGCGAGCAGTACTTC. Amino acid sequence: CASGASREQYF.

The V gene is TRBV10-1, the J gene TRBJ2-3; D ambiguous. Germline V CDR1 and CDR2: WNHNN, SYGVQD (reference sequence). The CDR3 covers 13 residues. The germline V and J ends were trimmed by 2 bases and 4 bases, with 7 bases remaining between them. In nucleotides, the CDR3 is TGCGCCAGCAGTGAGAACGGTGCAGATACGCAGTATTTT. Translating it yields CASSENGADTQYF.

The chain recombines TRBV11-2 with TRBJ1-5; no firm D call. Germline V CDR1 and CDR2: SGHAT, FQNNGV. The CDR3 loop spans 13 amino acids. The V end was cut by 5 bases, the J end by 7 bases, with 12 bases between. The CDR3 sequence: CASSRGEGQPQHF. For the CDR3, the DNA is TGTGCCAGCAGCCGCGGGGAAGGGCAGCCCCAGCATTTT. The complete variable domain, with remaining parts taken from reference TRBV11-2 and TRBJ1-5, reads EAGVAQSPRYKIIEKRQSVAFWCNPISGHATLYWYQQILGQGPKLLIQFQNNGVVDDSQLPKDRFSAERLKGVDSTLKIQPAKLEDSAVYLCASSRGEGQPQHFGDGTRLSIL.

The gene calls are TRBV28 and TRBJ2-5; D may be TRBD1 (5 bases). Per germline, CDR1 MDHEN and CDR2 SYDVKM. This CDR3 has 15 amino acids. The V and J ends lost 6 bases and 1 base respectively, with 15 bases between them. This CDR3 is CASSRTGASQETQYF. The CDR3 nucleotides read TGTGCCAGCAGCCGAACAGGAGCGAGCCAAGAGACCCAGTACTTC.

The rearrangement joins TRBV20-1 to TRBJ1-4; 7 bases align to TRBD1. V lost 3 bases to trimming and J lost 12 bases; unmatched junction nucleotides: 4. Germline CDR1 is DFQATT and CDR2 is SNEGSKA (reference sequence). The CDR3 is 11 residues long. The CDR3 region is CSARTTGELFF. CDR3 nucleotides: TGCAGTGCTAGGACAACAGGGGAACTGTTTTTT.

The chain carries TRBV2 and TRBJ1-3; 8 nucleotides line up with TRBD1. This CDR3 spans 15 amino acids. With 6 bases clipped from V and 1 base from J, the junction kept 5 bases outside the gene matches. Germline CDR1 reads SNHLY; CDR2 reads FYNNEI. For the CDR3, the DNA is TGTGCCAGCAGAAGGACAGGGTCTTCTGGAAACACCATATATTTT. It translates to CASRRTGSSGNTIYF.

V and J are TRBV7-9 and TRBJ1-2, with D unresolved. The length of the CDR3 is 13 residues. Trimming stripped 1 base from V and 3 bases from J, with 6 bases between. Germline V gene lookup returns CDR1 SEHNR and CDR2 FQNEAQ (reference sequence). The CDR3 nucleotides read TGTGCCAGCAGCTTAGTCCCGGACTATGGCTACACCTTC. This gives the protein CASSLVPDYGYTF.

The V call is TRBV27, the J call TRBJ2-7; either TRBD1 or TRBD2 may supply D (5 bases each). This CDR3 spans 13 amino acids. Germline CDR1 reads MNHEY; CDR2 reads SMNVEV (reference sequence). The V end was cut by 8 bases, the J end by 3 bases, with 14 bases between. The CDR3 loop is CASSFGAYYEQYF. CDR3 DNA sequence: TGTGCCAGCTCATTCGGGGCGTACTACGAGCAGTACTTC.

This chain joins TRBV5-4 and TRBJ1-3; 9 nucleotides line up with TRBD1. CDR1 and CDR2 from the germline V gene are SGHNT and YYREEE (reference sequence). The CDR3 is 13 residues long. Unmatched junction bases numbered 6, after V lost 0 bases and J lost 14 bases. CDR3 amino acids: CASSLEQGASVYF. CDR3 DNA: TGTGCCAGCAGCTTGGAACAGGGGGCCTCCGTATATTTT.

V usage is TRBV29-1 and J usage is TRBJ2-5, with a possible D match to TRBD1 (5 bases). The germline CDR1 and CDR2 sequences are SQVTM and ANQGSEA. V lost 5 bases and J lost 6, with 16 bases in between. The CDR3 has 13 residues. The CDR3 DNA follows: TGCAGCGTTAATAAGTGGACAATGAAGACCCAGTACTTC. Amino acid sequence: CSVNKWTMKTQYF.

The count of this clone is one. This sequence joins TRBV7-2 and TRBJ1-5; no definite D call. V lost 5 bases and J 1 base, leaving 18 bases between the germline ends. The CDR3 has 17 amino acids. Germline V gives CDR1 SGHTA, CDR2 FQGNSA. CDR3 sequence (DNA): TGTGCCAGCAGCCTAACCCAACACGGGCTGAGCAATCAGCCCCAGCATTTT. Its protein product is CASSLTQHGLSNQPQHF.